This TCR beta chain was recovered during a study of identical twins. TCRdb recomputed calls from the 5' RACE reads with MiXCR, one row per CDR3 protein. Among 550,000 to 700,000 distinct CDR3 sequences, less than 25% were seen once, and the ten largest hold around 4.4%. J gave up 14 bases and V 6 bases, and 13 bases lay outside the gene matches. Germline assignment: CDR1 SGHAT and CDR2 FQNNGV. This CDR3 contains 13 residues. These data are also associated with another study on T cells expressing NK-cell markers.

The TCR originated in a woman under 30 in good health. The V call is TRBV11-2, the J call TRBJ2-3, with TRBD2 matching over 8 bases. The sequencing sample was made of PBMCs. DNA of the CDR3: TGTGCCAGCAGGTCGGGGGGGCACACAACTATGTATTTT. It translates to CASRSGGHTTMYF.